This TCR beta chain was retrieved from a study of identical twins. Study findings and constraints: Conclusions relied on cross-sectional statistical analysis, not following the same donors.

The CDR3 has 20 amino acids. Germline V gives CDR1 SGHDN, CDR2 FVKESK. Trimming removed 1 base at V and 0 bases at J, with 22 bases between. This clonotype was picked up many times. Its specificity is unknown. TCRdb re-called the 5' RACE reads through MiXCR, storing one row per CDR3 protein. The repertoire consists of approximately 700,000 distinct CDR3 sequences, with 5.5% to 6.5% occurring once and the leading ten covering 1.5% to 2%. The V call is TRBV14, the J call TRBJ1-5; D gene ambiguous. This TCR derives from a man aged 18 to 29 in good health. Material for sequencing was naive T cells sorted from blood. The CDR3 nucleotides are TGTGCCAGCAGCCAAGCGTTAGGGCAGACCTACTTTTATAGCAATCAGCCCCAGCATTTT. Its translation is CASSQALGQTYFYSNQPQHF.